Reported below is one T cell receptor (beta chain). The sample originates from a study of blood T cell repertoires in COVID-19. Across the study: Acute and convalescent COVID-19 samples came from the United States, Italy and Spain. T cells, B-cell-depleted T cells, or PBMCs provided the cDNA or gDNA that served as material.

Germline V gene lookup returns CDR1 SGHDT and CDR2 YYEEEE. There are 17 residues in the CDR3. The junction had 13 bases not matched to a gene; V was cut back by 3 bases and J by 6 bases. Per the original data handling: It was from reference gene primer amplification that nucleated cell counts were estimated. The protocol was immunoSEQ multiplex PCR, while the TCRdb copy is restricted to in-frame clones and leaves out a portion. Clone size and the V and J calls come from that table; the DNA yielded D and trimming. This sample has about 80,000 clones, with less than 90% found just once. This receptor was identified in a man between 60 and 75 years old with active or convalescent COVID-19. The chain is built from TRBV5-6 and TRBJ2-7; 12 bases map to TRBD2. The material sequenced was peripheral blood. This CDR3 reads CASSYLAGGPGVSEQYF. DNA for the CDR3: TGTGCCAGCAGCTACCTAGCGGGGGGGCCGGGGGTAAGCGAGCAGTACTTC. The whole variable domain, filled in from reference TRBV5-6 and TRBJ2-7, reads DAGVTQSPTHLIKTRGQQVTLRCSPKSGHDTVSWYQQALGQGPQFIFQYYEEEERQRGNFPDRFSGHQFPNYSSELNVNALLLGDSALYLCASSYLAGGPGVSEQYFGPGTRLTVT.